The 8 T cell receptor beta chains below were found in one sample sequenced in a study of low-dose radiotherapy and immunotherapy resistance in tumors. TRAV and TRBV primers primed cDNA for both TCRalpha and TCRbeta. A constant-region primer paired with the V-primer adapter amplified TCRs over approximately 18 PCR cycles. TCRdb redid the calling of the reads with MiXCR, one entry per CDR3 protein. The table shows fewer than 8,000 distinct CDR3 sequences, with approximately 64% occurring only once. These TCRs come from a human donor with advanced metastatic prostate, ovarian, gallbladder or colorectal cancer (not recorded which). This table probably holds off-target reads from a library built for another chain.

CDR3 loop: CASSLVDSYEQYF. DNA for the CDR3: TGTGCCAGCAGCTTGGTGGATTCCTACGAGCAGTACTTC. This rearrangement joins TRBV5-6 to TRBJ2-7; the D is unclear. The CDR3 covers 13 residues. Germline assignment: CDR1 SGHDT and CDR2 YYEEEE. The V end lost 0 bases, the J end lost 1 base, and 5 bases lay between the germline ends.

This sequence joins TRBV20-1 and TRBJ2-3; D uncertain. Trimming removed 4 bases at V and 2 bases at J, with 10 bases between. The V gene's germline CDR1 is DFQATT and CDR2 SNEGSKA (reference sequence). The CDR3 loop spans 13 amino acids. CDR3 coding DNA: TGCAGTGCTATGCGGTACTTCACAGATACGCAGTATTTT. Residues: CSAMRYFTDTQYF.

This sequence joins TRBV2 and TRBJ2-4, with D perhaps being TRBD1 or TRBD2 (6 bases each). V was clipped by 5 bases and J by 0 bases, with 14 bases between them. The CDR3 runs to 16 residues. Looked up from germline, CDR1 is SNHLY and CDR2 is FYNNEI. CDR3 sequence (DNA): TGTGCCAGCAGTCAGGCCAGGGGACTAGCCAAAAACATTCAGTACTTC. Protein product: CASSQARGLAKNIQYF. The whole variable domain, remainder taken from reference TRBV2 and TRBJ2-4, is EPEVTQTPSHQVTQMGQEVILRCVPISNHLYFYWYRQILGQKVEFLVSFYNNEISEKSEIFDDQFSVERPDGSNFTLKIRSTKLEDSAMYFCASSQARGLAKNIQYFGAGTRLSVL.

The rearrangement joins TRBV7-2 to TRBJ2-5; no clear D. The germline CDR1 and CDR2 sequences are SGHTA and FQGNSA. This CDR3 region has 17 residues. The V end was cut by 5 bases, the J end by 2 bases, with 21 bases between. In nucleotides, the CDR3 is TGTGCCAGCAGCCCTCGAGGTACGCGCCCGGCTCAAGAGACCCAGTACTTC. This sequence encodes CASSPRGTRPAQETQYF.

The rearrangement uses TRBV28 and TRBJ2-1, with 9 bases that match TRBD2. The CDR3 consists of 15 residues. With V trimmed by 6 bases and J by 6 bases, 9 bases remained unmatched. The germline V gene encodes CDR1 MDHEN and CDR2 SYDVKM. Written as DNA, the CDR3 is TGTGCCAGCAGCCAGGGACTAGCTTACATCAATGAGCAGTTCTTC. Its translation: CASSQGLAYINEQFF.

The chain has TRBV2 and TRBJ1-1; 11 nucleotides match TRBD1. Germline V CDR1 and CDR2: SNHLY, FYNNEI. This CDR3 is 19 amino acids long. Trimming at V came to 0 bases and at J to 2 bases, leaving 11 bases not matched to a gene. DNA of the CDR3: TGTGCCAGCAGTGAAGCGCTGTCGGACAGGGGGCCCCCTAACACTGAAGCTTTCTTT. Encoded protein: CASSEALSDRGPPNTEAFF.

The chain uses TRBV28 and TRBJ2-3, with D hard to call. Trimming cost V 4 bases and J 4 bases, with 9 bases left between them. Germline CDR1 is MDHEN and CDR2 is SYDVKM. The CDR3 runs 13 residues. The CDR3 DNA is TGTGCCAGCAGTTCAGCTGGTCCAGATACGCAGTATTTT. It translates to CASSSAGPDTQYF.

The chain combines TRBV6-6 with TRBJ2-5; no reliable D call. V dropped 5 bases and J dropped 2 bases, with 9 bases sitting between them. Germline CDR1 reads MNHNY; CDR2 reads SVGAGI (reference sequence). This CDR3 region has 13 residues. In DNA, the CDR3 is TGTGCCAGCAGTGAAATTGTACAAGAGACCCAGTACTTC. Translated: CASSEIVQETQYF.